This passage covers 32 T cell receptor beta chains from one sample sequenced in a study of spatial heterogeneity in lung cancer. Their recognized antigens are unknown. TCRdb reprocessed the 5' RACE reads with MiXCR, giving one entry per CDR3 protein. The table lists over 10,000 distinct CDR3 sequences, about 6% of them singletons. Time point noted: sample taken at primary tumor resection. Findings and caveats of the study: Within tumors, counts of expanded alpha and beta TCRs tracked tumor mutation counts.

The material sequenced was lung tumor tissue, taken at surgery. The receptor set was obtained from a female donor with early-stage non-small cell lung cancer.

This clonotype has at least ten counts. This beta chain slipped into a library made for alpha chains as a stray read, so its size is not meaningful. The chain has TRBV11-2 and TRBJ2-7; the D is unclear. Trimming cost V 5 bases and J 5 bases, with 13 bases left between them. This CDR3 is 13 amino acids long. Germline V gives CDR1 SGHAT, CDR2 FQNNGV. This chain's CDR3 is CASSTIPNDEQYF. The CDR3 nucleotides are TGTGCCAGCAGCACAATCCCGAACGACGAGCAGTACTTC. Drawing the rest from reference TRBV11-2 and TRBJ2-7, the complete variable domain is EAGVAQSPRYKIIEKRQSVAFWCNPISGHATLYWYQQILGQGPKLLIQFQNNGVVDDSQLPKDRFSAERLKGVDSTLKIQPAKLEDSAVYLCASSTIPNDEQYFGPGTRLTVT.

The table lists this clonotype with many counts. Because the library targeted alpha chains, this beta chain is an off-target read whose size means little. V and J are TRBV20-1 and TRBJ1-1; tentative D call: TRBD1 (5 bases). Germline-derived CDR1 and CDR2 are DFQATT and SNEGSKA (reference sequence). The CDR3 loop spans 15 amino acids. The V and J ends lost 2 bases and 5 bases respectively, with 18 bases between them. CDR3 DNA: TGCAGTGCTAGAACCGGGGGAAGGGGAAGTACTGAAGCTTTCTTT. This gives the protein CSARTGGRGSTEAFF.

This clonotype is judged medium-sized. This beta chain is a stray sequence in a library constructed for alpha chains; its clone size is not meaningful. The chain has TRBV7-9 and TRBJ1-2, with D uncertain. Trimming shortened V by 7 bases and J by 4 bases, and 19 bases separated the two germline ends. The germline CDR1 and CDR2 sequences are SEHNR and FQNEAQ (reference sequence). The CDR3 spans 15 residues. The CDR3 protein is CASISRGGPTYGYTF. CDR3 bases: TGTGCCAGCATCTCCCGAGGAGGGCCGACCTATGGCTACACCTTC.

In its sample, this clonotype was seen many times. The library was designed around alpha chains, so this beta chain is a stray read whose abundance carries little weight. The rearrangement uses TRBV6-2 or TRBV6-3 and TRBJ2-2; possible D gene TRBD1, 6 bases. This CDR3 has 16 amino acids. Germline loops: CDR1 MNHEY, CDR2 SVGEGT. V gave up 2 bases and J gave up 13 bases, with 23 bases separating them. The CDR3 sequence is CASSYPKGRDNWRLFF. The DNA of the CDR3 is TGTGCCAGCAGTTACCCGAAGGGCAGGGACAATTGGAGGCTGTTTTTT.

This clonotype was counted at least ten times. The library was prepared for alpha chains; this beta chain is a stray read, so its frequency means little. V usage is TRBV12-3 or TRBV12-4 and J usage is TRBJ1-1; D call uncertain. Trimming left V 2 bases short and J 4 bases short, with 17 bases between. CDR3 length: 16 amino acids. CDR3: CASSLSVTRLSTEAFF. CDR3 sequence (DNA): TGTGCCAGCAGTTTATCCGTGACCCGCTTGTCCACTGAAGCTTTCTTT.

This clonotype was counted at least ten times. This beta chain is off target for a library built for alpha chains, so its abundance means little. This sequence joins TRBV5-6 and TRBJ2-2, with D possibly being TRBD2 (7 bases). V was cut by 2 bases and J by 1 base, with 15 bases left in between. Germline CDR1 and CDR2: SGHDT and YYEEEE. The CDR3 loop spans 17 amino acids. The CDR3 DNA is TGTGCCAGCAGCTTTTTCGGGGGGCCGGAGAACACCGGGGAGCTGTTTTTT. Its translation is CASSFFGGPENTGELFF.

This clonotype was seen ten or more times. This beta chain was picked up by a library intended for alpha chains and is off target, so its count carries little meaning. This rearrangement joins TRBV29-1 to TRBJ1-3, with no clear D. The CDR3 totals 13 residues. The V gene lost 4 bases and the J gene lost 0 bases, with 7 bases spanning the gap. CDR1 and CDR2 from the germline V gene are SQVTM and ANQGSEA. The DNA of the CDR3 is TGCAGCGTTGTTGGGAACTCTGGAAACACCATATATTTT. This translates into CSVVGNSGNTIYF.

This clonotype came up many times. The library was built for alpha chains, so this beta chain is an off-target read and its size means little. The chain recombines TRBV6-1 with TRBJ1-4; D may be TRBD1 (6 bases). The CDR3 is 15 residues long. The V end was cut by 5 bases, the J end by 2 bases, with 12 bases between. Germline CDR1 and CDR2: MNHNS and SASEGT. CDR3 amino acids: CASSSYRDTNEKLFF. The CDR3 DNA reads as TGTGCCAGCAGTTCTTACAGGGACACTAATGAAAAACTGTTTTTT.

This clonotype has a count of ten or more. Being off target in a library aimed at alpha chains, this beta chain has a size of little meaning. The chain couples TRBV5-4 to TRBJ2-3, with D possibly being TRBD2 (7 bases). Germline V gene sequence: CDR1 SGHNT, CDR2 YYREEE (reference sequence). Trimming took off 0 bases at V and 5 bases at J, with 16 bases between the two ends. The CDR3 loop spans 16 amino acids. The CDR3 DNA follows: TGTGCCAGCAGCTTGGTGCGGGGGCGAACGGGAGATACGCAGTATTTT. Protein sequence: CASSLVRGRTGDTQYF.

This clonotype was recorded many times. Since it is a stray read in a library aimed at alpha chains, this beta chain has a size that is not meaningful. The gene calls are TRBV28 and TRBJ1-4; TRBD1 might be the D (5 bases). CDR1 and CDR2 (germline): MDHEN, SYDVKM. This CDR3 is built from 15 residues. V shed 8 bases and J shed 0 bases, with 13 bases lying between them. The CDR3 coding sequence is TGTGCCAGCCACGGAGGGGCAGCAACTAATGAAAAACTGTTTTTT. This encodes CASHGGAATNEKLFF.

This clonotype was recorded many times. This beta chain turned up in a library designed for alpha chains; as an off-target read, its abundance says little. The genes are TRBV28 and TRBJ2-2; D is undetermined. The V gene lost 3 bases and the J gene lost 6 bases, with 2 bases spanning the gap. This CDR3 comprises 11 residues. Germline lookup yields CDR1 MDHEN and CDR2 SYDVKM. The CDR3 DNA sequence: TGTGCCAGCAGTTTGGCCGGGGAGCTGTTTTTT. This sequence encodes CASSLAGELFF. The complete variable domain, with remaining parts taken from reference TRBV28 and TRBJ2-2, reads DVKVTQSSRYLVKRTGEKVFLECVQDMDHENMFWYRQDPGLGLRLIYFSYDVKMKEKGDIPEGYSVSREKKERFSLILESASTNQTSMYLCASSLAGELFFGEGSRLTVL.

This clonotype was seen ten or more times. A library prepared for alpha chains yielded this beta chain as an off-target read; its size is of little meaning. The chain is built from TRBV5-1 and TRBJ1-3, with a possible D match to TRBD1 (5 bases). V was cut by 4 bases and J by 3 bases, with 14 bases left in between. The CDR3 covers 15 residues. Germline V gene sequence: CDR1 SGHRS, CDR2 YFSETQ. CDR3 bases: TGCGCCAGCAGCCGATTCGGGGGTGATGGAAACACCATATATTTT. It codes for CASSRFGGDGNTIYF.

This clonotype was seen ten or more times. Since the library was made to target alpha chains, this beta chain is a stray read and its abundance is not meaningful. CDR3 nucleotides: TGCGCCAGCAGCTTGGGGCAGAACTACGAGCAGTACTTC. Protein sequence: CASSLGQNYEQYF. The V call is TRBV5-1, the J call TRBJ2-7; D unclear. The V end lost 0 bases, the J end lost 3 bases, and 7 bases lay between the germline ends. This CDR3 is 13 amino acids long. CDR1 and CDR2 (germline): SGHRS, YFSETQ. The full variable domain, rest sourced from reference TRBV5-1 and TRBJ2-7, is KAGVTQTPRYLIKTRGQQVTLSCSPISGHRSVSWYQQTPGQGLQFLFEYFSETQRNKGNFPGRFSGRQFSNSRSEMNVSTLELGDSALYLCASSLGQNYEQYFGPGTRLTVT.

Ten or more counts support this clonotype. This beta chain is a stray sequence in a library constructed for alpha chains; its clone size is not meaningful. The chain links TRBV12-3 or TRBV12-4 to TRBJ1-1, with 7 bases identical to TRBD1. V trimming: 6 bases; J trimming: 7 bases; junction bases outside the gene matches: 5. CDR3 length: 12 amino acids. The CDR3 DNA follows: TGTGCCAGCAGCCCAGGGGGGGGTGAAGCTTTCTTT. Protein product: CASSPGGGEAFF.

This clonotype has a count of ten or more. The size of this beta chain means little, since it is a stray read in a library made for alpha chains. The chain recombines TRBV7-2 with TRBJ2-2; no clear D. V dropped 5 bases and J dropped 3 bases, with 10 bases sitting between them. Germline CDR1 is SGHTA and CDR2 is FQGNSA. This CDR3 spans 14 amino acids. The CDR3 sequence: CASSPHVDTGELFF. DNA for the CDR3: TGTGCCAGCAGCCCCCACGTTGACACCGGGGAGCTGTTTTTT.

This clonotype was found a few times. A much larger clone is a single base away; this may be a read error. For a library built for alpha chains, this beta chain is a stray read; little rests on its size. The genes are TRBV21-1 and TRBJ2-4. TRBV21-1 is noted as a pseudogene. The CDR3 contains 14 residues. The CDR3 nucleotides are TGTGCCAGCAGCAGAGGCCGGACCAAAAACATTCAGTACTTC. This translates into CASSRGRTKNIQYF.

This clonotype was seen at least ten times. This beta chain came through as a stray read in a library set up for alpha chains, and its size says little. The V and J genes are TRBV6-2 or TRBV6-3 and TRBJ1-1, with D uncertain. In germline, CDR1 is MNHEY, CDR2 SVGEGT. The V and J ends lost 0 bases and 1 base respectively, with 6 bases between them. This CDR3 has 14 amino acids. CDR3 sequence (DNA): TGTGCCAGCAGTTACTCGCCGGGGAACACTGAAGCTTTCTTT. Translation gives CASSYSPGNTEAFF.

This clonotype showed up many times. This beta chain appears as a stray read in a library generated for alpha chains; its size is not informative. CDR3 nucleotides: TGTGCCAGCAGCTTGTCGGGACGTATAGTCGGAAACACCATATATTTT. This translates into CASSLSGRIVGNTIYF. The J gene is TRBJ1-3, the V gene TRBV5-5, with D perhaps TRBD1 (5 bases). Per germline, CDR1 SGHKS and CDR2 YYEKEE (reference sequence). The CDR3 is 16 amino acids. The V and J ends lost 1 base and 4 bases respectively, with 15 bases between them.

This clonotype is classed as medium-sized. The library was built for alpha chains, so this beta chain is an off-target read and its size means little. V usage is TRBV28 and J usage is TRBJ1-5; possibly TRBD1 for D (5 bases). Germline CDR1 and CDR2: MDHEN and SYDVKM. CDR3 length equals 14 residues. V was trimmed by 3 bases and J by 5 bases, leaving 11 bases between them. CDR3 region: CASSFPDRYQPQHF. The DNA for the CDR3 is TGTGCCAGCAGTTTTCCAGACAGATATCAGCCCCAGCATTTT. Together with reference TRBV28 and TRBJ1-5, the CDR3 gives the full variable domain: DVKVTQSSRYLVKRTGEKVFLECVQDMDHENMFWYRQDPGLGLRLIYFSYDVKMKEKGDIPEGYSVSREKKERFSLILESASTNQTSMYLCASSFPDRYQPQHFGDGTRLSIL.

This clonotype was found many times. A library prepared for alpha chains yielded this beta chain as an off-target read; its size is of little meaning. This sequence joins TRBV20-1 and TRBJ2-3; 12 bases line up with TRBD2. Trimming took 5 bases from V and 6 from J; bases not matched to a gene: 9. The CDR3 covers 15 residues. The V gene's germline CDR1 is DFQATT and CDR2 SNEGSKA (reference sequence). CDR3 sequence reads: CSAETLAGGLDTQYF. The DNA of the CDR3 is TGCAGTGCTGAAACACTAGCGGGGGGCTTGGATACGCAGTATTTT.

This clonotype is medium-sized within its sample. The library was prepared for alpha chains; this beta chain is a stray read, so its frequency means little. V gene TRBV6-5 combines with J gene TRBJ1-2; maybe TRBD1 (6 bases). Germline V CDR1 and CDR2: MNHEY, SVGAGI. The CDR3 covers 15 residues. V dropped 8 bases and J dropped 7 bases, with 23 bases sitting between them. The CDR3 sequence is CASVPDRQGNSGYTF. Here the CDR3 DNA reads TGTGCCAGCGTACCTGACCGTCAGGGGAATAGTGGCTACACCTTC.

The sample holds many counts of this clonotype. This beta chain represents an off-target read in a library built for alpha chains; its size is of limited meaning. The chain links TRBV7-9 to TRBJ2-7, with D unresolved. The V and J ends lost 2 bases and 7 bases respectively, with 12 bases between them. This CDR3 contains 13 residues. Per the germline V gene, CDR1 is SEHNR and CDR2 is FQNEAQ (reference sequence). CDR3 loop: CASSLPPGWEQYF. The DNA for the CDR3 is TGTGCCAGCAGCTTACCCCCAGGTTGGGAGCAGTACTTC.

This clonotype was counted ten times or more. Since the library was made to target alpha chains, this beta chain is a stray read and its abundance is not meaningful. The rearrangement links TRBV29-1 to TRBJ1-2; tentatively, D is TRBD1 (6 bases). The CDR3 totals 12 residues. Germline loops: CDR1 SQVTM, CDR2 ANQGSEA. The V end lost 3 bases, the J end lost 4 bases, and 9 bases lay between the germline ends. For the CDR3, the DNA is TGCAGCGTTGAGCCCAGGGGCTATGGCTACACCTTC. Its protein product is CSVEPRGYGYTF.

The sample holds many counts of this clonotype. This beta chain is a stray read from a library made for alpha chains; its abundance is not meaningful. The J gene is TRBJ2-7, the V gene TRBV5-1; 14 nucleotides match TRBD2. Germline V gene data show CDR1 as SGHRS and CDR2 as YFSETQ. With 3 bases clipped from V and 0 bases from J, the junction kept 8 bases outside the gene matches. The CDR3 extends over 18 amino acids. The CDR3 is CASSSGTSGGLPSYEQYF. Here the CDR3 DNA reads TGCGCCAGCAGCTCCGGGACTAGCGGGGGCCTACCCTCCTACGAGCAGTACTTC. Together with reference TRBV5-1 and TRBJ2-7, the CDR3 gives the full variable domain: KAGVTQTPRYLIKTRGQQVTLSCSPISGHRSVSWYQQTPGQGLQFLFEYFSETQRNKGNFPGRFSGRQFSNSRSEMNVSTLELGDSALYLCASSSGTSGGLPSYEQYFGPGTRLTVT.

This clonotype was detected ten times or more. A library made for alpha chains picked up this beta chain off target, so its size means little. This chain joins TRBV29-1 and TRBJ1-2; D is possibly TRBD1 (5 bases). In germline, CDR1 is SQVTM, CDR2 ANQGSEA. The CDR3 is 10 residues long. The V end lost 6 bases, the J end lost 6 bases, and 8 bases lay between the germline ends. The CDR3 region is CSVDRDGYTF. DNA of the CDR3: TGCAGCGTCGACAGAGATGGCTACACCTTC.

The table lists this clonotype with many counts. In a library made to pick up alpha chains, this beta chain is a stray read with a size that means little. The gene calls are TRBV19 and TRBJ2-5; 8 bases align to TRBD2. CDR3 size: 14 residues. V lost 3 bases, J lost 7 bases, and 7 bases stayed unmatched. The germline gives CDR1 LNHDA, CDR2 SQIVND (reference sequence). The CDR3 region is CASSIPGRGRTQYF. The CDR3 DNA reads as TGTGCCAGTAGTATTCCCGGGAGGGGGAGGACCCAGTACTTC.

This clonotype was detected ten times or more. A library prepared for alpha chains yielded this beta chain as an off-target read; its size is of little meaning. J is TRBJ1-5 and V is TRBV11-2; maybe TRBD1 (6 bases). The length of the CDR3 is 12 residues. Trimming stripped 4 bases from V and 9 bases from J, with 10 bases between. Germline-derived CDR1 and CDR2 are SGHAT and FQNNGV. CDR3: CASSSTGRPQHF. The DNA of the CDR3 is TGTGCCAGCAGCTCCACAGGGCGGCCCCAGCATTTT.

At least ten counts were recorded for this clonotype. This beta chain slipped into a library made for alpha chains as a stray read, so its size is not meaningful. The V and J genes are TRBV4-2 and TRBJ1-6, with D perhaps TRBD1 (6 bases). The V end was cut by 0 bases, the J end by 7 bases, with 10 bases between. Looked up from germline, CDR1 is LGHNA and CDR2 is YNFKEQ. This CDR3 is built from 15 residues. The CDR3 nucleotides are TGTGCCAGCAGCCAAGAACGTAGGGGGAATTCACCCCTCCACTTT. Protein sequence: CASSQERRGNSPLHF.

There are many counts of this clonotype. This beta chain is a stray read from a library made for alpha chains; its abundance is not meaningful. The chain links TRBV2 to TRBJ2-5, with a possible D match to TRBD1 (6 bases). This CDR3 contains 15 residues. CDR1 and CDR2 (germline): SNHLY, FYNNEI. V lost 7 bases, J lost 5 bases, and 20 bases lay in between. In DNA form, the CDR3 reads TGTGCCAGCAAACGAACCGGGCCGAGGGGGGAGACCCAGTACTTC. This sequence encodes CASKRTGPRGETQYF.

This clonotype is medium-sized in the sample. This beta chain came through as a stray read in a library set up for alpha chains, and its size says little. This chain joins TRBV7-2 and TRBJ1-1; no clear D gene. The germline V gene encodes CDR1 SGHTA and CDR2 FQGNSA. The CDR3 extends over 14 amino acids. Trimming stripped 2 bases from V and 4 bases from J, with 11 bases between. The chain's CDR3 is CASSLMWGVTEAFF. The CDR3 bases are TGTGCCAGCAGCTTAATGTGGGGAGTCACTGAAGCTTTCTTT.

Ten or more counts support this clonotype. Being off target in a library aimed at alpha chains, this beta chain has a size of little meaning. V is TRBV5-4 and J is TRBJ1-2, with 8 bases lining up with TRBD1. The CDR3 covers 16 residues. J lost 6 bases, V lost 4 bases, and 14 bases had no gene match. Looked up from germline, CDR1 is SGHNT and CDR2 is YYREEE (reference sequence). CDR3: CASSSGTGLGLDGYTF. CDR3 nucleotide sequence: TGTGCCAGCAGCAGCGGGACAGGCCTAGGTCTTGATGGCTACACCTTC.

With regard to this clonotype: This beta chain slipped into a library made for alpha chains as a stray read, so its size is not meaningful. V is TRBV7-2 and J is TRBJ2-3; possibly TRBD1 for D (5 bases). V was cut by 8 bases and J by 2 bases, with 20 bases left in between. This CDR3 spans 16 amino acids. CDR1 is SGHTA, CDR2 FQGNSA, per germline. This CDR3 is CASQLGVDTYTDTQYF. In DNA form, the CDR3 reads TGTGCCAGCCAACTTGGGGTGGACACATACACAGATACGCAGTATTTT.